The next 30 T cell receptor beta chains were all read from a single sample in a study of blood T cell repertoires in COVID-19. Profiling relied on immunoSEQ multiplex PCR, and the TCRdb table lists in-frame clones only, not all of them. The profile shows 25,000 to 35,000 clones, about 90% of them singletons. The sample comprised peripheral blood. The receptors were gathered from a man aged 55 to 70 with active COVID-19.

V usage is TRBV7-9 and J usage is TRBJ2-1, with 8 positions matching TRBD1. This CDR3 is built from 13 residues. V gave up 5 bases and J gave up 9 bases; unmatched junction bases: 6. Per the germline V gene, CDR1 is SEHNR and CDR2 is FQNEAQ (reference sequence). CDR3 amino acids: CASSTTGEAEQFF. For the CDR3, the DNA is TGTGCCAGCAGCACGACAGGGGAGGCTGAGCAGTTCTTC.

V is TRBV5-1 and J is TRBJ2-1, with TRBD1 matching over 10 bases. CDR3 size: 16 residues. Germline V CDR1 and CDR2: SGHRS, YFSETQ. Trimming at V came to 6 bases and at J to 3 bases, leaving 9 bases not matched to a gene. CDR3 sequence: CASTQRQGAGYNEQFF. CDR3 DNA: TGCGCCAGCACCCAAAGACAGGGGGCGGGCTACAATGAGCAGTTCTTC.

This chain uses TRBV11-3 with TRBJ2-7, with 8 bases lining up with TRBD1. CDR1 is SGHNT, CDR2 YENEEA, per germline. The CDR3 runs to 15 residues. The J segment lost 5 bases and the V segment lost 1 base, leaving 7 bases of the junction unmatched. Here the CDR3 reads CASSLGQGAFNEQYF. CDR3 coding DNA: TGTGCCAGCAGCTTAGGCCAGGGGGCTTTCAACGAGCAGTACTTC.

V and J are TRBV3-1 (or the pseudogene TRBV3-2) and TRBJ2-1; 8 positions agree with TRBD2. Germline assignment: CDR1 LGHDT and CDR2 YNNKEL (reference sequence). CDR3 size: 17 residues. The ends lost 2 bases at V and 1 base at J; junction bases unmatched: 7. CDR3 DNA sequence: TGTGCCAGCAGCCAAACCAGCGGGGGTAATTCCTACAATGAGCAGTTCTTC. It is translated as CASSQTSGGNSYNEQFF.

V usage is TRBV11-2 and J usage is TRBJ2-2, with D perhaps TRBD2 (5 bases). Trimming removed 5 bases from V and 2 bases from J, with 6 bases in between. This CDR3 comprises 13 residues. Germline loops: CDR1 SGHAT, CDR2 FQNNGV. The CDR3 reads CASSRTNTGELFF. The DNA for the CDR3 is TGTGCCAGCAGCCGGACTAACACCGGGGAGCTGTTTTTT.

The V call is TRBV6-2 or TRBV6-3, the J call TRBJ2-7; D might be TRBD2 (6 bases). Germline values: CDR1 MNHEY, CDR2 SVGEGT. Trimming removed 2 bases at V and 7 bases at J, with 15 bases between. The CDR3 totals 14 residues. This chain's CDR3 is CASSYGRGSAEQYF. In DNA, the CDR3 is TGTGCCAGCAGTTACGGACGGGGGAGCGCTGAGCAGTACTTC.

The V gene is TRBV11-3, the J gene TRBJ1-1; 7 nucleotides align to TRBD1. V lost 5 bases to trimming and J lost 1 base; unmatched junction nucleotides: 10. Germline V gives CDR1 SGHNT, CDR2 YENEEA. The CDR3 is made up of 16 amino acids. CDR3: CASSPRQGEENTEAFF. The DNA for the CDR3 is TGTGCCAGCAGCCCAAGGCAGGGGGAAGAGAACACTGAAGCTTTCTTT.

The CDR3 here is CASSSDYYGYTF. In DNA form, the CDR3 reads TGTGCCAGCAGTTCGGACTACTATGGCTACACCTTC. V and J are TRBV6-2 or TRBV6-3 and TRBJ1-2; D is undetermined. V was pared by 4 bases and J by 3 bases, with 6 bases between. The CDR3 runs 12 residues. Germline lookup yields CDR1 MNHEY and CDR2 SVGEGT.

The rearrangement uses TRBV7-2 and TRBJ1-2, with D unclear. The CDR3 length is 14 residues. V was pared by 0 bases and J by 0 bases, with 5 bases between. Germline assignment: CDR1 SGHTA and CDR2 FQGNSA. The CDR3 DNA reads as TGTGCCAGCAGCTTAGCAGGAGCTAACTATGGCTACACCTTC. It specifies CASSLAGANYGYTF.

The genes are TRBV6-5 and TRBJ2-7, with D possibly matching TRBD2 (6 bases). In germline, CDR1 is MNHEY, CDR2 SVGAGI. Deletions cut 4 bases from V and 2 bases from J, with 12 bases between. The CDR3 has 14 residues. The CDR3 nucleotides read TGTGCCAGCAGTTCCGGGACTGAACCCTACGAGCAGTACTTC. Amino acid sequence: CASSSGTEPYEQYF.

The chain's CDR3 is CASSPTGVLTGYTF. In nucleotides, the CDR3 is TGTGCCAGCAGCCCTACAGGGGTCCTCACTGGCTACACCTTC. This rearrangement joins TRBV7-9 to TRBJ1-2; 7 nucleotides line up with TRBD1. Germline lookup yields CDR1 SEHNR and CDR2 FQNEAQ (reference sequence). Trimming took 5 bases from V and 7 from J; bases not matched to a gene: 10. CDR3 length: 14 amino acids.

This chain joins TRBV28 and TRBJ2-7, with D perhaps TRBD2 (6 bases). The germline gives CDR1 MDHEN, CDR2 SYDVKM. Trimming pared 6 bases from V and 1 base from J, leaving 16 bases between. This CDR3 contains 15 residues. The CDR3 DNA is TGTGCCAGCAGCCCGAGACTAGGCCTTTCCTACGAGCAGTACTTC. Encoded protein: CASSPRLGLSYEQYF. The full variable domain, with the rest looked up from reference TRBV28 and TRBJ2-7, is DVKVTQSSRYLVKRTGEKVFLECVQDMDHENMFWYRQDPGLGLRLIYFSYDVKMKEKGDIPEGYSVSREKKERFSLILESASTNQTSMYLCASSPRLGLSYEQYFGPGTRLTVT.

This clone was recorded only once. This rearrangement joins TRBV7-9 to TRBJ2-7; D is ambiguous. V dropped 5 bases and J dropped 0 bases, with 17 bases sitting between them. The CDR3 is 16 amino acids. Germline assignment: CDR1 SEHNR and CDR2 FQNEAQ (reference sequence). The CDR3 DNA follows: TGTGCCAGCAGCCGAGGTGACGGGTCCCTCTCCTACGAGCAGTACTTC. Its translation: CASSRGDGSLSYEQYF.

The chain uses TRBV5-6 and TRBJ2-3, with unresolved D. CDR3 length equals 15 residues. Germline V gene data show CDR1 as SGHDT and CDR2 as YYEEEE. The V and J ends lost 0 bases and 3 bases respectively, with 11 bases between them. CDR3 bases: TGTGCCAGCAGCTTGGTGGCCGTTACAACAGATACGCAGTATTTT. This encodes CASSLVAVTTDTQYF.

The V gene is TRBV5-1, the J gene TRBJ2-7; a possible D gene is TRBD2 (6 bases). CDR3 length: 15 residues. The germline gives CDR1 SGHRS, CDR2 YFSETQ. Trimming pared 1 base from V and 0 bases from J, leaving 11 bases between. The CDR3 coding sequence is TGCGCCAGCAGCTTGTTTAGCGGTCACTCCTACGAGCAGTACTTC. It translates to CASSLFSGHSYEQYF.

CDR3 in amino acids: CASSPGGPYGYTF. In DNA, the CDR3 is TGTGCCAGCAGTCCAGGAGGGCCTTATGGCTACACCTTC. This sequence joins TRBV6-5 and TRBJ1-2, with D unresolved. Trimming pared 5 bases from V and 5 bases from J, leaving 12 bases between. Germline CDR1 reads MNHEY; CDR2 reads SVGAGI. The CDR3 has 13 residues.

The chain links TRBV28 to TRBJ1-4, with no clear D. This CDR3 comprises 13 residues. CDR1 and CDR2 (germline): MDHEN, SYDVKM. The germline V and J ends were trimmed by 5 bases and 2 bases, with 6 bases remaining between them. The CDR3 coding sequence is TGTGCCAGCAGTCAGAATACTAATGAAAAACTGTTTTTT. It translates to CASSQNTNEKLFF.

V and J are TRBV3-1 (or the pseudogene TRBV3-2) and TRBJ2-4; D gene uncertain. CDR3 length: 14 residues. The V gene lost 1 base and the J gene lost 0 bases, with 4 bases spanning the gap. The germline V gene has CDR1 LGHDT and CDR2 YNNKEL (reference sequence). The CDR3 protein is CASSQGVAKNIQYF. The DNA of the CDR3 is TGTGCCAGCAGCCAAGGAGTAGCCAAAAACATTCAGTACTTC.

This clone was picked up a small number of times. This chain's CDR3 is CASGPDRVRLDEQYF. Here the CDR3 DNA reads TGTGCTAGTGGTCCTGACAGGGTCAGGTTGGACGAGCAGTACTTC. The chain has TRBV12-5 and TRBJ2-7, with 7 bases that match TRBD1. Germline CDR1 reads LGHNT; CDR2 reads FRNRAP. V lost 5 bases and J lost 5; bases outside the gene matches: 12. CDR3 length: 15 amino acids.

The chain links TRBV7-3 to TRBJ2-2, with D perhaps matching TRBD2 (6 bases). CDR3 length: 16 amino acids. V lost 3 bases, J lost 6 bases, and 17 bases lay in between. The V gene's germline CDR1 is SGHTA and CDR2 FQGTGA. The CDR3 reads CASSFGGATGAGELFF. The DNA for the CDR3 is TGTGCCAGCAGCTTCGGCGGGGCCACCGGGGCCGGGGAGCTGTTTTTT. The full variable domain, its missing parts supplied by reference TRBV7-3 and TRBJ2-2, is GAGVSQTPSNKVTEKGKYVELRCDPISGHTALYWYRQSLGQGPEFLIYFQGTGAADDSGLPNDRFFAVRPEGSVSTLKIQRTERGDSAVYLCASSFGGATGAGELFFGEGSRLTVL.

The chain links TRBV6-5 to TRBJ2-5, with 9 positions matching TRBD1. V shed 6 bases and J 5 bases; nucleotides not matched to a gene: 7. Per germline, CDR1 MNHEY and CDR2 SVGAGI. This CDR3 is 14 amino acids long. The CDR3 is CASSRDRVSETQYF. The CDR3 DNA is TGTGCCAGCAGCCGGGACAGGGTCTCTGAGACCCAGTACTTC.

The CDR3 here is CASSRENEQFF. CDR3 bases: TGTGCCAGCAGCAGAGAGAATGAGCAGTTCTTC. The V and J genes are TRBV11-2 and TRBJ2-1; D not certain. The CDR3 has 11 residues. Trimming shortened V by 5 bases and J by 7 bases, and 6 bases separated the two germline ends. The germline V gene has CDR1 SGHAT and CDR2 FQNNGV. Full variable domain (missing parts from reference TRBV11-2 and TRBJ2-1): EAGVAQSPRYKIIEKRQSVAFWCNPISGHATLYWYQQILGQGPKLLIQFQNNGVVDDSQLPKDRFSAERLKGVDSTLKIQPAKLEDSAVYLCASSRENEQFFGPGTRLTVL.

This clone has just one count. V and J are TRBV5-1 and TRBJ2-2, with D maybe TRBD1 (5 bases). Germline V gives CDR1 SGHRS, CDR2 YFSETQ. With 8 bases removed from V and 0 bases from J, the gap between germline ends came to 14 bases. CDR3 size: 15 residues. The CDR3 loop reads CASGPQQANTGELFF. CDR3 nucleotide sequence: TGCGCCAGTGGGCCCCAACAGGCGAACACCGGGGAGCTGTTTTTT.

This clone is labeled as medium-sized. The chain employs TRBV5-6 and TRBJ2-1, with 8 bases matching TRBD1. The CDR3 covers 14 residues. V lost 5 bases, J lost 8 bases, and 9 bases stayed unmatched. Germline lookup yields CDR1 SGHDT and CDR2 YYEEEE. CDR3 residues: CASSYRGDWDEQFF. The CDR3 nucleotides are TGTGCCAGCAGTTACAGGGGGGACTGGGATGAGCAGTTCTTC.

The CDR3 region is CASSGVFRGWDTQYF. The CDR3, as DNA: TGCGCCAGCAGCGGCGTTTTCAGGGGGTGGGATACGCAGTATTTT. This sequence joins TRBV5-1 and TRBJ2-3, with 7 bases matching TRBD1. The CDR3 has 15 amino acids. Germline loops: CDR1 SGHRS, CDR2 YFSETQ. Unmatched junction bases numbered 11, after V lost 4 bases and J lost 6 bases.

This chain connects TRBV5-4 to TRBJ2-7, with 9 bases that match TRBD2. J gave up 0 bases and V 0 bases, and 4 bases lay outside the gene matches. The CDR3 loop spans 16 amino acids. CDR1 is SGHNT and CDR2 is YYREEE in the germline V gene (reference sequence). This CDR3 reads CASSLGGGGGSYEQYF. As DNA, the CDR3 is TGTGCCAGCAGCTTGGGCGGGGGGGGAGGCTCCTACGAGCAGTACTTC.

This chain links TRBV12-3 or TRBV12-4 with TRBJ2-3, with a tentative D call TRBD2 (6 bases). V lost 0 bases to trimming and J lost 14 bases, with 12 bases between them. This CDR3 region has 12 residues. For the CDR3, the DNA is TGTGCCAGCAGTTTAGCGGGACTCCCCGGGTATTTT. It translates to CASSLAGLPGYF.

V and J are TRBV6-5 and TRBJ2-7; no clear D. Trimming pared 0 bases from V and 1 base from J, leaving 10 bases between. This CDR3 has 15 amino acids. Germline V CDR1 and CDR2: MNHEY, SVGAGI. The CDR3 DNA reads TGTGCCAGCAGTTACTCGATAACCAGATCCTACGAGCAGTACTTC. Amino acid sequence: CASSYSITRSYEQYF.

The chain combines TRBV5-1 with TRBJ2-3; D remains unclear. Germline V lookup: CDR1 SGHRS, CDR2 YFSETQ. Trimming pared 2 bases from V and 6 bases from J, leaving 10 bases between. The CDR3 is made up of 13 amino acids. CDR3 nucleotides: TGCGCCAGCAGCTTCGGTGGTTCGGATACGCAGTATTTT. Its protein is CASSFGGSDTQYF.

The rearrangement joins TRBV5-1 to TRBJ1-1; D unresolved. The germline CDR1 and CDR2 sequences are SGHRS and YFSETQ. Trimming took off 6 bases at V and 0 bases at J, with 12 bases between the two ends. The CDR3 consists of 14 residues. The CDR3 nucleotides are TGCGCCAGCAAAGAAGGAGCGATGAACACTGAAGCTTTCTTT. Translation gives CASKEGAMNTEAFF.